These 24 T cell receptor beta chains originate from one sample sequenced in a study of cytomegalovirus exposure and HLA in healthy donors. With 60 Vbeta and 13 Jbeta primers, the PCR was carried out. Profiling relied on immunoSEQ multiplex PCR, and the TCRdb table lists in-frame clones only, not all of them. Of about 130,000 clones in the sample, approximately 74% were seen once. The sequencing sample was made of PBMCs. These receptors all stem from a man younger than 35 in good health and CMV-seropositive.

This clone is a singleton in its sample. The CDR3, as DNA: TGCAGTGCTAGACAATACGAGCAGTACTTC. It specifies CSARQYEQYF. The rearrangement uses TRBV20-1 and TRBJ2-7; D remains ambiguous. From germline, CDR1 is DFQATT and CDR2 SNEGSKA (reference sequence). This CDR3 has 10 amino acids. V was pared by 2 bases and J by 4 bases, with 3 bases between.

This chain joins TRBV6-1 and TRBJ2-7; 11 positions agree with TRBD1. Germline lookup yields CDR1 MNHNS and CDR2 SASEGT. V lost 10 bases, J lost 3 bases, and 11 bases stayed unmatched. The CDR3 covers 15 residues. The CDR3 reads CATLIPGTGGYEQYF. The CDR3 DNA reads TGTGCCACCCTGATCCCCGGGACAGGGGGCTACGAGCAGTACTTC.

The chain carries TRBV2 and TRBJ2-7; 7 positions agree with TRBD2. This CDR3 region has 15 residues. Germline-derived CDR1 and CDR2 are SNHLY and FYNNEI. V was clipped by 5 bases and J by 3 bases; unmatched bases: 10. The CDR3 sequence is CASSRGVGGFYEQYF. In DNA, the CDR3 is TGTGCCAGCAGTCGCGGGGTGGGGGGGTTCTACGAGCAGTACTTC.

The chain employs TRBV2 and TRBJ1-4; 11 bases match TRBD1. The CDR3 spans 14 residues. V lost 6 bases and J lost 7; bases outside the gene matches: 4. Germline lookup yields CDR1 SNHLY and CDR2 FYNNEI. CDR3 region: CASRGQGDGEKLFF. The CDR3 DNA sequence: TGTGCCAGCAGGGGACAGGGGGATGGTGAAAAACTGTTTTTT.

The chain uses TRBV30 and TRBJ2-5; D might be TRBD2 (6 bases). The germline gives CDR1 GTSNPN, CDR2 SVGIG (reference sequence). The length of the CDR3 is 14 residues. V shed 2 bases and J shed 11 bases, with 21 bases lying between them. The CDR3 region is CAWSYPNGGSAQYF. The CDR3 coding sequence is TGTGCCTGGAGTTACCCGAATGGGGGGTCGGCGCAGTACTTC.

Only a few counts were recorded for this clone. The germline gene is not matched at one end of the junction; a read error may be the cause. Different DNA sequences within this sample yield the same CDR3. V usage is TRBV27 and J usage is TRBJ2-1; no clear D. The CDR3 runs 13 residues. Germline loops: CDR1 MNHEY, CDR2 SMNVEV (reference sequence). Written as DNA, the CDR3 is TGTGCCAGCACCCCTGACTCCCACAATGAGCAGTTCTTC. Its protein is CASTPDSHNEQFF.

CDR3 DNA: TGTGCCAGCAGCGCCGACAGGGTCGCCTACAATGAGCAGTTCTTC. Its translation: CASSADRVAYNEQFF. The chain uses TRBV7-9 and TRBJ2-1, with TRBD1 identical over 7 bases. The germline V gene encodes CDR1 SEHNR and CDR2 FQNEAQ (reference sequence). Trimming removed 5 bases from V and 2 bases from J; junction bases left unmatched: 6. The CDR3 length is 15 residues.

This chain joins TRBV5-1 and TRBJ1-5; perhaps TRBD1 as D (5 bases). This CDR3 has 14 amino acids. Germline loops: CDR1 SGHRS, CDR2 YFSETQ. Trimming shortened V by 4 bases and J by 5 bases, and 13 bases separated the two germline ends. CDR3 region: CASSLGGEYQPQHF. The CDR3 DNA reads as TGCGCCAGCAGCCTGGGGGGGGAATATCAGCCCCAGCATTTT. Looking up the rest from reference TRBV5-1 and TRBJ1-5 gives the full variable domain: KAGVTQTPRYLIKTRGQQVTLSCSPISGHRSVSWYQQTPGQGLQFLFEYFSETQRNKGNFPGRFSGRQFSNSRSEMNVSTLELGDSALYLCASSLGGEYQPQHFGDGTRLSIL.

This rearrangement joins TRBV28 to TRBJ1-3; 7 bases are a match to TRBD1. The CDR3 consists of 13 residues. The germline gives CDR1 MDHEN, CDR2 SYDVKM. After removal of 6 bases from V and 5 bases from J, the junction contained 4 bases not matched to a gene. This chain's CDR3 is CASRPQGRNTIYF. The CDR3, as DNA: TGTGCCAGCAGGCCACAGGGGAGAAACACCATATATTTT. Variable domain in full (rest from reference TRBV28 and TRBJ1-3): DVKVTQSSRYLVKRTGEKVFLECVQDMDHENMFWYRQDPGLGLRLIYFSYDVKMKEKGDIPEGYSVSREKKERFSLILESASTNQTSMYLCASRPQGRNTIYFGEGSWLTVV.

This chain connects TRBV18 to TRBJ2-1; 9 nucleotides line up with TRBD2. The J segment lost 7 bases and the V segment lost 3 bases, leaving 13 bases of the junction unmatched. The CDR3 contains 17 residues. The germline V gene encodes CDR1 KGHSH and CDR2 LQKENI. DNA of the CDR3: TGTGCCAGCTCACCCAACAACGGGACTAGCACGGGGAATGAGCAGTTCTTC. It codes for CASSPNNGTSTGNEQFF.

About this clone: Other DNA sequences of this sample code for an identical CDR3. The chain recombines TRBV30 with TRBJ2-7; the match to TRBD2 covers 12 bases. The J segment lost 4 bases and the V segment lost 8 bases, leaving 3 bases of the junction unmatched. This CDR3 region has 12 residues. The germline CDR1 and CDR2 sequences are GTSNPN and SVGIG (reference sequence). DNA of the CDR3: TGTGCCCGAGGACTAGCGGGATACGAGCAGTACTTC. This gives the protein CARGLAGYEQYF.

The rearrangement joins TRBV25-1 to TRBJ2-2; D ambiguous. V was cut by 1 base and J by 6 bases, with 9 bases left in between. CDR1 and CDR2 from the germline V gene are MGHDK and SYGVNS. The CDR3 contains 14 residues. CDR3 loop: CASSEFGQAGELFF. Written as DNA, the CDR3 is TGTGCCAGCAGTGAATTTGGTCAGGCCGGGGAGCTGTTTTTT.

The chain links TRBV28 to TRBJ1-4; 7 bases map to TRBD1. With V trimmed by 3 bases and J by 5 bases, 6 bases remained unmatched. CDR1 and CDR2 from the germline V gene are MDHEN and SYDVKM. This CDR3 spans 15 amino acids. Here the CDR3 reads CASSLMGQINEKLFF. CDR3 sequence (DNA): TGTGCCAGCAGTTTGATGGGACAGATAAATGAAAAACTGTTTTTT.

The sample holds a few counts of this clone. The chain carries TRBV19 and TRBJ2-7; unclear D gene. This CDR3 spans 11 amino acids. The germline V gene has CDR1 LNHDA and CDR2 SQIVND (reference sequence). Between the trimmed V and J ends, which lost 7 bases and 6 bases, there was a span of 10 bases. DNA of the CDR3: TGTGCCAGTATTTCGGGTGGCGAGCAGTACTTC. Translating gives CASISGGEQYF.

The V call is TRBV18, the J call TRBJ2-2; 7 positions match TRBD1. V shed 4 bases, J shed 0 bases, and the junction held 5 bases outside the gene matches. Germline CDR1 reads KGHSH; CDR2 reads LQKENI. CDR3 length: 16 amino acids. CDR3 sequence: CASSRGQRANTGELFF. CDR3 DNA: TGTGCCAGCTCACGGGGACAGCGAGCGAACACCGGGGAGCTGTTTTTT. The entire variable domain, with the rest obtained from reference TRBV18 and TRBJ2-2, is as follows: NAGVMQNPRHLVRRRGQEARLRCSPMKGHSHVYWYRQLPEEGLKFMVYLQKENIIDESGMPKERFSAEFPKEGPSILRIQQVVRGDSAAYFCASSRGQRANTGELFFGEGSRLTVL.

J is TRBJ1-2 and V is TRBV11-2, with 8 bases fitting TRBD1. CDR1 is SGHAT, CDR2 FQNNGV, per germline. This CDR3 is built from 15 residues. The V and J ends lost 5 bases and 0 bases, in that order; junction bases with no gene match: 5. The CDR3 here is CASSPGQGSNYGYTF. Written as DNA, the CDR3 is TGTGCCAGCAGCCCTGGACAGGGCTCTAACTATGGCTACACCTTC.

This clone was detected only a few times. This sequence joins TRBV7-3 and TRBJ1-2, with 8 bases lining up with TRBD1. This CDR3 has 14 amino acids. The V segment lost 2 bases and the J segment 6 bases; nucleotides outside the gene matches: 5. Germline V CDR1 and CDR2: SGHTA, FQGTGA. CDR3 DNA: TGTGCCAGCAGCTTAGGGGGACAGGTGAATGGCTACACCTTC. It encodes CASSLGGQVNGYTF.

This chain uses TRBV28 with TRBJ1-5, with 8 bases aligning to TRBD1. The CDR3 is 15 residues long. The V gene's germline CDR1 is MDHEN and CDR2 SYDVKM. With 4 bases clipped from V and 3 bases from J, the junction kept 5 bases outside the gene matches. Here the CDR3 DNA reads TGTGCCAGCAGTTCGACAGGGGCCATCAATCAGCCCCAGCATTTT. It is translated as CASSSTGAINQPQHF.

CDR3 DNA: TGTGCCAGCAGTTTGGTCAAGCCGGGAGAGCAGTTCTTC. The encoded protein is CASSLVKPGEQFF. V is TRBV28 and J is TRBJ2-1; D is perhaps TRBD2 (5 bases). Germline CDR1 and CDR2: MDHEN and SYDVKM. CDR3 length equals 13 residues. Trimming shortened V by 3 bases and J by 10 bases, and 13 bases separated the two germline ends. The full variable domain, with the rest looked up from reference TRBV28 and TRBJ2-1, is DVKVTQSSRYLVKRTGEKVFLECVQDMDHENMFWYRQDPGLGLRLIYFSYDVKMKEKGDIPEGYSVSREKKERFSLILESASTNQTSMYLCASSLVKPGEQFFGPGTRLTVL.

The J gene is TRBJ1-1, the V gene TRBV2; 9 nucleotides agree with TRBD1. J gave up 7 bases and V 6 bases, and 0 bases lay outside the gene matches. The CDR3 covers 11 residues. Germline CDR1 and CDR2: SNHLY and FYNNEI. CDR3: CASRTGGEAFF. CDR3 DNA: TGTGCCAGCAGGACAGGGGGTGAAGCTTTCTTT.

The chain joins TRBV9 to TRBJ2-2, with 10 nucleotides matching TRBD2. V lost 0 bases to trimming and J lost 6 bases; unmatched junction nucleotides: 5. Germline CDR1 SGDLS, CDR2 YYNGEE. This CDR3 comprises 16 residues. The CDR3 coding sequence is TGTGCCAGCAGCGTAGACCTAGCGGGAGCCTCCGGGGAGCTGTTTTTT. It is translated as CASSVDLAGASGELFF.

The chain couples TRBV6-5 to TRBJ1-5; the D gene is possibly TRBD1 (5 bases). From germline, CDR1 is MNHEY and CDR2 SVGAGI. The CDR3 length is 14 residues. Trimming cost V 9 bases and J 0 bases, with 12 bases left between them. The CDR3: CARVTADSNQPQHF. The CDR3 DNA reads TGTGCCAGGGTGACAGCCGATAGCAATCAGCCCCAGCATTTT.

The chain is built from TRBV6-1 and TRBJ1-5, with a possible D match to TRBD1 (6 bases). This CDR3 spans 12 amino acids. Trimming removed 2 bases at V and 13 bases at J, with 12 bases between. Per germline, CDR1 MNHNS and CDR2 SASEGT. This chain's CDR3 is CASSENQQGQHF. DNA of the CDR3: TGTGCCAGCAGTGAAAATCAACAGGGTCAGCATTTT.

The rearrangement links TRBV5-4 to TRBJ2-7; D possibly corresponds to TRBD1 (6 bases). Per germline, CDR1 SGHNT and CDR2 YYREEE (reference sequence). This CDR3 has 15 amino acids. V shed 3 bases and J shed 3 bases, with 16 bases lying between them. CDR3 sequence reads: CASSSKTGHFYEQYF. For the CDR3, the DNA is TGTGCCAGCAGCTCAAAGACAGGACACTTCTACGAGCAGTACTTC.